This TCR beta chain was identified during a study of CD8+ T cells in alopecia areata. It was cDNA, reverse transcribed from extracted RNA, that served as the sequencing template. The repertoire was sequenced with immunoSEQ multiplex PCR; TCRdb's copy has only in-frame clones and lacks some. This sample has roughly 40,000 clones, with about three fifths found just once. Germline V gene lookup returns CDR1 GTSNPN and CDR2 SVGIG (reference sequence). The V end lost 3 bases, the J end lost 11 bases, and 13 bases lay between the germline ends. The CDR3 is 11 amino acids. Stated treatment: oral pan-JAK inhibitor, 5-10 mg twice daily.

The clonotype was recovered from a human donor with alopecia areata. This sample comprised CD8+ T cells sorted from blood, obtained at week 4, from a patient treated with tofacitinib. V gene TRBV30 combines with J gene TRBJ1-1; TRBD1 might be the D (5 bases). This CDR3 is CAWRDVGGAFF. As DNA, the CDR3 is TGTGCCTGGAGGGACGTTGGGGGGGCTTTCTTT.